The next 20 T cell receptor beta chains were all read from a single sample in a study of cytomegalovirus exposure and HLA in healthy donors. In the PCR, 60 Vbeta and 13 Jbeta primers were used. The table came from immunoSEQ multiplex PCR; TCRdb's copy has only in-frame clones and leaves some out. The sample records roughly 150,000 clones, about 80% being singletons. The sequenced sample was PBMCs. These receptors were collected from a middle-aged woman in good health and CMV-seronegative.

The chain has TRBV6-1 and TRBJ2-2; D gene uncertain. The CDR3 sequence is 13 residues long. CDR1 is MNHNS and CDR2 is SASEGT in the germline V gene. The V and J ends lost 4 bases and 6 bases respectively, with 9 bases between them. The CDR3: CASSVERPGELFF. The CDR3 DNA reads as TGTGCCAGCAGTGTAGAGCGTCCCGGGGAGCTGTTTTTT.

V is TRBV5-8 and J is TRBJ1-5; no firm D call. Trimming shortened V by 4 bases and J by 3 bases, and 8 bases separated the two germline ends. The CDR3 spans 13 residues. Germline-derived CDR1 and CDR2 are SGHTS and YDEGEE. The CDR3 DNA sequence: TGTGCCAGCAGCCTAAGCCCCAATCAGCCCCAGCATTTT. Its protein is CASSLSPNQPQHF.

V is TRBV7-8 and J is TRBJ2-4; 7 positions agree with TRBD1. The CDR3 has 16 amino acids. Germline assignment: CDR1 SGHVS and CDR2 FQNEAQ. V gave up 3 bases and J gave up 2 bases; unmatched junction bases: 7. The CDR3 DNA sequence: TGTGCCAGCAGCTTCGACAGGGTGAATACCAAAAACATTCAGTACTTC. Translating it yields CASSFDRVNTKNIQYF.

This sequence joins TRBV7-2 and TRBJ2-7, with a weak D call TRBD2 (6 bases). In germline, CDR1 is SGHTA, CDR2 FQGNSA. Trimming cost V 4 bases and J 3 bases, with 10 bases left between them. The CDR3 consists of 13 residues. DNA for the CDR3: TGTGCCAGCAGCTGGGAGGCGTACTACGAGCAGTACTTC. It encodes CASSWEAYYEQYF.

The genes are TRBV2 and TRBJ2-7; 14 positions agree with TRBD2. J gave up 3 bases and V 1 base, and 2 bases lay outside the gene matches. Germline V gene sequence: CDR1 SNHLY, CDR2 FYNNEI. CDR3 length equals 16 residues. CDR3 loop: CASSEEGLAGGYEQYF. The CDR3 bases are TGTGCCAGCAGTGAAGAAGGACTAGCGGGGGGCTACGAGCAGTACTTC.

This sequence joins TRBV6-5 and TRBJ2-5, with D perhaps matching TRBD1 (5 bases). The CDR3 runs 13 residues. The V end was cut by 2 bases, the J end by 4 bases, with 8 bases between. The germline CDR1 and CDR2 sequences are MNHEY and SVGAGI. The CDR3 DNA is TGTGCCAGCAGTTACCTGCAGGGAGAGACCCAGTACTTC. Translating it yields CASSYLQGETQYF.

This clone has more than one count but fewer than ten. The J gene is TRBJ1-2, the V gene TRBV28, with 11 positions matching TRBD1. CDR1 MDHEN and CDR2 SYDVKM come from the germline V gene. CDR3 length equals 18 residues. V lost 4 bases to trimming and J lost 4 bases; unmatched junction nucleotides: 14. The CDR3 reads CASSSLNIGTGGLYGYTF. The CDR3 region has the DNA TGTGCCAGCAGTTCCCTAAACATCGGGACAGGGGGGCTCTATGGCTACACCTTC.

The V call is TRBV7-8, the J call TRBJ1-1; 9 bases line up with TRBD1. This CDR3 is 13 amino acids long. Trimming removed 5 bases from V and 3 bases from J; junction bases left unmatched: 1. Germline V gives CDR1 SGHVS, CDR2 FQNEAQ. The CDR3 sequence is CASSGTGYTEAFF. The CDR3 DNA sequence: TGTGCCAGCAGCGGGACAGGGTACACTGAAGCTTTCTTT. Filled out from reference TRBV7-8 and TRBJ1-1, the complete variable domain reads GAGVSQSPRYKVAKRGQDVALRCDPISGHVSLFWYQQALGQGPEFLTYFQNEAQLDKSGLPSDRFFAERPEGSVSTLKIQRTQQEDSAVYLCASSGTGYTEAFFGQGTRLTVV.

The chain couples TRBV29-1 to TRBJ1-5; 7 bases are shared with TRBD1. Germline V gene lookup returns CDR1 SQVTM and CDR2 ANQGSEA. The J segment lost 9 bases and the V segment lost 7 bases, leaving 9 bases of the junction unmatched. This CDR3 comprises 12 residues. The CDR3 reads CSAGDSFMPQHF. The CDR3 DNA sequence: TGCAGCGCCGGGGACAGTTTTATGCCCCAGCATTTT. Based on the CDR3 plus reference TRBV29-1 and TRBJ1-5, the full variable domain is SAVISQKPSRDICQRGTSLTIQCQVDSQVTMMFWYRQQPGQSLTLIATANQGSEATYESGFVIDKFPISRPNLTFSTLTVSNMSPEDSSIYLCSAGDSFMPQHFGDGTRLSIL.

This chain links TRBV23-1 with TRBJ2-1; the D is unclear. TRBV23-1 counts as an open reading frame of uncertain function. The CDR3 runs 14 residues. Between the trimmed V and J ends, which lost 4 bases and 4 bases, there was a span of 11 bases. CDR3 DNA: TGCGCCAGCAGTCTTAGATATTTGTACAATGAGCAGTTCTTC. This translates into CASSLRYLYNEQFF.

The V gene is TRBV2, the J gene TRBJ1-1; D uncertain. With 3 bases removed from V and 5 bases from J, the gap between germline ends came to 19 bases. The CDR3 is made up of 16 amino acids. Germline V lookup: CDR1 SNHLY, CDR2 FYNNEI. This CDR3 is CASSERLGVGGTEAFF. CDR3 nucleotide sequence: TGTGCCAGCAGTGAGAGGTTAGGCGTCGGAGGAACTGAAGCTTTCTTT.

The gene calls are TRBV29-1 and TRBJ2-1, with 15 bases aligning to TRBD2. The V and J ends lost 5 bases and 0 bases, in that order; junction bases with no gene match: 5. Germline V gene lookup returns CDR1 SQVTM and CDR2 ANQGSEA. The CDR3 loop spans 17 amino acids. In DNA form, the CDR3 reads TGCAGCGTTTCCGGGACTAGCGGGAGGAGCTCCTACAATGAGCAGTTCTTC. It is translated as CSVSGTSGRSSYNEQFF.

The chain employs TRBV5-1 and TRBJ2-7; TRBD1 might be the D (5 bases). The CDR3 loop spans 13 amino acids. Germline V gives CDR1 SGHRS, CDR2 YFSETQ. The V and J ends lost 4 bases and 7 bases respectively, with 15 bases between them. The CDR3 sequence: CASSTKGAVEQYF. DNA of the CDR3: TGCGCCAGCAGCACGAAAGGGGCGGTAGAGCAGTACTTC.

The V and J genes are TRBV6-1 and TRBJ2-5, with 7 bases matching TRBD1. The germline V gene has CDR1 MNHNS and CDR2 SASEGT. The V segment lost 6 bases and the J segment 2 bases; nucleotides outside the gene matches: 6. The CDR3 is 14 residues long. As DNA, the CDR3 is TGTGCCAGCAGAGGACAGGTCCTGCAAGAGACCCAGTACTTC. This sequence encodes CASRGQVLQETQYF.

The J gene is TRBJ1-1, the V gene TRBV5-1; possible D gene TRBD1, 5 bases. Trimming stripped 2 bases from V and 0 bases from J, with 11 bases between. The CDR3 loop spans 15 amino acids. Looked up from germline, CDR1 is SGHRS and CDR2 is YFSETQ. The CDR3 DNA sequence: TGCGCCAGCAGCTTAAGGGGCGGGGTGAACACTGAAGCTTTCTTT. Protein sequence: CASSLRGGVNTEAFF.

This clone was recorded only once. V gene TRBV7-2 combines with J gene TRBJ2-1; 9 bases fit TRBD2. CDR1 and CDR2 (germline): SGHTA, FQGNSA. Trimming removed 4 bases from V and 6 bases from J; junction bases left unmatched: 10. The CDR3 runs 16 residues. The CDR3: CASSSTTSGSFNEQFF. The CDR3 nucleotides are TGTGCCAGCAGCTCAACGACTAGCGGTTCATTCAATGAGCAGTTCTTC.

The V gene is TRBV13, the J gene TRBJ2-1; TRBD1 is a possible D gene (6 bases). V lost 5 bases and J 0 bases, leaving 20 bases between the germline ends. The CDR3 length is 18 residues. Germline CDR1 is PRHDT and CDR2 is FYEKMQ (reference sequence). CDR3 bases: TGTGCCAGCAGCCTTTATGGCTACAGGGAAAGCTCCTACAATGAGCAGTTCTTC. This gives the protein CASSLYGYRESSYNEQFF.

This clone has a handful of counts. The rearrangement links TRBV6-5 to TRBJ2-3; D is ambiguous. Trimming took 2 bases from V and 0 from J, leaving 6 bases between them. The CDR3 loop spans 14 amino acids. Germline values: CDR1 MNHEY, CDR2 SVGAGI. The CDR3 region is CASSYEYSTDTQYF. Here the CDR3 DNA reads TGTGCCAGCAGTTACGAGTACAGCACAGATACGCAGTATTTT.

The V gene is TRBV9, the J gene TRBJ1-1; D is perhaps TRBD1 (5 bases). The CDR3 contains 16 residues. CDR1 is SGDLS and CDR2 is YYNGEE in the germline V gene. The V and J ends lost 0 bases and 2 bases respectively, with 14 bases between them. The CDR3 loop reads CASSVDGGRVNTEAFF. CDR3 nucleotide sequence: TGTGCCAGCAGCGTAGACGGGGGTCGGGTTAACACTGAAGCTTTCTTT.

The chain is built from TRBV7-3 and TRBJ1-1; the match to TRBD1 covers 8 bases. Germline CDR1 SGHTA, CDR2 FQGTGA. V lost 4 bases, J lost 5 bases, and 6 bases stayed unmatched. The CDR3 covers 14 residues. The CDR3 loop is CASSSTGGRTEAFF. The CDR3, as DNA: TGTGCCAGCAGCTCAACAGGGGGACGGACTGAAGCTTTCTTT.